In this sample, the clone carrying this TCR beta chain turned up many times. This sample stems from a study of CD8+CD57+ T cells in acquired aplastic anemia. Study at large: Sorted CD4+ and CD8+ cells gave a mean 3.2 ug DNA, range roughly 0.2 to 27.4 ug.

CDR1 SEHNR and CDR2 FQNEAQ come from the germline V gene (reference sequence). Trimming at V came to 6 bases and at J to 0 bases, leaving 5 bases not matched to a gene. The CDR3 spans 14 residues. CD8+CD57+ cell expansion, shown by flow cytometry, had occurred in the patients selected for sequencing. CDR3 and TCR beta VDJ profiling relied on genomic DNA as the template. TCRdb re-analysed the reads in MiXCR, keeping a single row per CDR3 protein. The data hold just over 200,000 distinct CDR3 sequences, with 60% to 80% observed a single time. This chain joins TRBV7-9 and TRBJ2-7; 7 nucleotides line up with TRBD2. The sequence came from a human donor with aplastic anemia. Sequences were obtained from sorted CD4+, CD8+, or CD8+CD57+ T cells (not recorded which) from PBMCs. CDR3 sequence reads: CASSWGGPSYEQYF. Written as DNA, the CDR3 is TGTGCCAGCAGTTGGGGAGGGCCCTCCTACGAGCAGTACTTC.